This T cell receptor (beta chain) was identified during a study of memory CD4+ T cells and cytomegalovirus serostatus. For the study at large: Healthy Belgian adult donors included several CMV-positive and around 25 CMV-negative people. Whole-study results and caveats: Suggested: most of the CMV-linked TCR signature lies in CD4+ memory cells.

Comments on this clone: Its antigen is still unknown.

Authors' analysis steps: After removing out-of-frame reads, 2 million to 2.5 million distinct TCRbeta sequences remained. Method: immunoSEQ multiplex PCR; TCRdb's copy keeps in-frame clones and lacks some. V and J calls and clone size come straight from that table; D and trimming were deduced from the DNA. This sample yields about 42,000 clones, of which 78% are seen a single time; 0.55% to 0.6% belongs to the top ten. Deletions cut 5 bases from V and 5 bases from J, with 14 bases between. In germline, CDR1 is SEHNR, CDR2 FQNEAQ (reference sequence). The CDR3 extends over 14 amino acids. The sort gate was single viable CD3+CD4+CD8-CD45RO+ cells for memory CD4+ T cells.

The clonotype was recovered from an adult in good health and CMV-seronegative. Specimen: memory CD4+ T cells from blood. The chain carries TRBV7-9 and TRBJ2-3, with no clear D. The CDR3 loop is CASSLTKVGDTQYF. CDR3 nucleotide sequence: TGTGCCAGCAGCCTTACGAAGGTCGGAGATACGCAGTATTTT. Full variable domain (remainder filled in from reference TRBV7-9 and TRBJ2-3): DTGVSQNPRHKITKRGQNVTFRCDPISEHNRLYWYRQTLGQGPEFLTYFQNEAQLEKSRLLSDRFSAERPKGSFSTLEIQRTEQGDSAMYLCASSLTKVGDTQYFGPGTRLTVL.